This entry concerns a single TCR beta chain. Its binding antigen is unknown. One base away there is no much larger clone; base qualities are not given. The time point label, as the study defines it: about 28 days (+/-7) after the second vaccine dose. AZD1222 recipients given second doses at about 4 weeks or at about 12 weeks were pooled, since spike-specific TCR depth and breadth were not found to differ between the two schedules. Vaccinee samples were obtained from the UK trials COV001 and COV002, which included a single-blind randomized controlled phase 2/3 trial of AZD1222 (ChAdOx1 nCoV-19) in healthy adults. For TCRbeta chain sequencing, PBMC samples were collected from trial participants at day 0 and at day 28 after the second dose. There are 12 amino acids in the CDR3, from cysteine to phenylalanine inclusive. CDR3 DNA is the only sequence kept; it has 36 bases, read in frame from the first base. Between the V and J ends, shortened by 8 bases and 1 base respectively, the junction contains 8 bases. CDR1 and CDR2 were assigned from the germline V gene (reference sequence) as LNHNV and YYDKDF.

This specimen comes from a study of T cell responses to AZD1222 COVID-19 vaccine (dated by TCRdb to the early 2020s). Some background on the complete study: A total of 233 trial participants underwent TCR sequencing, of whom 200 to 220 had received two doses of AZD1222 and roughly 26 had received two doses of the MenACWY control vaccine. Trial participants were enrolled by age into 18-55, 56-69 and 70-plus year subgroups, with around 140, 26 and 57 TCR-sequenced participants respectively.

The CDR3 regions of human TCRbeta chains were subjected to immunosequencing. From the authors' description of their analysis: Repertoire TCRs were checked for matches against a reference library of SARS-CoV-2-specific TCRs that had been generated using the MIRA antigen-specificity platform. Breadth was defined as the fraction of unique TCRs that were SARS-CoV-2-associated, and depth was defined as the fraction of total T cells that were SARS-CoV-2-associated. Using the MIRA data, each spike-specific TCR was mapped to the spike region that the TCR reacts to and placed in a CD4 or CD8 class. Log10-transformed breadth and depth values were compared by one-way ANOVA with Sidak's multiple comparisons tests. Here the immuneACCESS table is served through TCRdb, limited to in-frame sequences with V and J called. Missing clones are a known gap in these copies; in checked studies unresolved V genes cover under half, and the rest lacks a known reason. V, J and clone size reflect that table, while D and trimming were determined from the DNA. The table for this sample lists 150,000 to 200,000 clones; just over 90% of them were counted only once. 3.4% of the sample comes from the top ten.

What the study reported, not specific to this receptor: Conclusions about previously exposed vaccinees were limited because only a handful of AZD1222 recipients were SARS-CoV-2 seropositive at baseline. After two AZD1222 doses, spike-specific TCR breadth and depth were significantly higher than at day 0 and than in MenACWY recipients. In the small 56-69-year group, the increase in depth fell short of significance, most likely because of low power. Vaccine-associated CD4 TCRs spanned the whole spike protein, with dominant responses in regions 160-218 and 743-854. Because no day 14 peak-response samples were available, repertoires were characterized only after the peak T cell response. Most participants were white British and females outnumbered males, and the authors suggested that clonal diversity may have been underestimated. Epitopes outside the regions mutated in the B.1.351 and B.1.1.7 variants were reportedly recognized by nearly half of the unique spike-specific TCRs.

Here the sequenced sample was peripheral blood, taken 28 days after the second AZD1222 dose. The sequence joins TRBV15 to TRBJ1-2, with no D gene named confidently. The origin of this receptor is an adult who received the AZD1222 COVID-19 vaccine. The CDR3 sequence is CATVGLNYGYTF. The nucleotide sequence reads as follows: TGTGCCACCGTGGGCCTTAACTATGGCTACACCTTC.